This TCR beta chain is from a study of T cells in Graves' hyperthyroidism and ophthalmopathy. This clonotype was seen many times. Antigen: not known. Trimming shortened V by 0 bases and J by 4 bases, and 15 bases separated the two germline ends. The CDR3 runs 16 residues. Germline loops: CDR1 LGHDT, CDR2 YNNKEL (reference sequence). Notes on the study in general: Most thyroid clonotypes expanded above 0.001 appeared in blood too.

RNA transcripts provided the source from which TCR beta CDR3 regions were amplified. A set of HTBI primers served as the primers for a first-round RT-PCR of the TCR CDR3. TCRdb independently ran MiXCR on the multiplex PCR reads; one entry per CDR3 protein. This sample has 500,000 to 650,000 distinct CDR3 sequences, with 12% to 15% found just once. The chain joins TRBV3-1 to TRBJ1-2; D is unresolved. This TCR came from a woman aged 40 to 50 with Graves' hyperthyroidism. Sequencing was done on a sample of blood. The CDR3 DNA follows: TGTGCCAGCAGCCAAGATGGAGGCTCGGGTCTCTATGGCTACACCTTC. Encoded protein: CASSQDGGSGLYGYTF.